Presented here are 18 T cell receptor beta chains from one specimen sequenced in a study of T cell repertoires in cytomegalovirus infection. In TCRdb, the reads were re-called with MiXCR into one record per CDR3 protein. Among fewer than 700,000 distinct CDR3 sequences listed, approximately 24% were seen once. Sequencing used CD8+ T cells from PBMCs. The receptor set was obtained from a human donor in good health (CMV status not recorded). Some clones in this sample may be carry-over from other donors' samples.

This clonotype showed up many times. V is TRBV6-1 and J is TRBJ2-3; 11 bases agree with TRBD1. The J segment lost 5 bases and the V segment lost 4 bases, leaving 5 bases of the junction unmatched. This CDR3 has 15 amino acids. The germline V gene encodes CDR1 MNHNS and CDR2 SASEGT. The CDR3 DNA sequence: TGTGCCAGCAGTGGAGGACAGGGGGCCGTAGATACGCAGTATTTT. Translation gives CASSGGQGAVDTQYF.

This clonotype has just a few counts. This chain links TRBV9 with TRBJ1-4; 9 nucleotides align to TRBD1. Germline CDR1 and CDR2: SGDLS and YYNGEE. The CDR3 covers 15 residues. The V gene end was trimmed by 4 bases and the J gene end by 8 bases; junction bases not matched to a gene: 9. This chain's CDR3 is CASSPGQGVGEKLFF. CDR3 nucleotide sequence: TGTGCCAGCAGCCCGGGACAGGGAGTGGGCGAAAAACTGTTTTTT.

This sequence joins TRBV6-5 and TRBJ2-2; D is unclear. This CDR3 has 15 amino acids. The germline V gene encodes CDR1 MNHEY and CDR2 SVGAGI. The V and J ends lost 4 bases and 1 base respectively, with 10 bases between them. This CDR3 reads CASSSRDKNTGELFF. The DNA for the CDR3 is TGTGCCAGCAGTTCTCGTGACAAGAACACCGGGGAGCTGTTTTTT.

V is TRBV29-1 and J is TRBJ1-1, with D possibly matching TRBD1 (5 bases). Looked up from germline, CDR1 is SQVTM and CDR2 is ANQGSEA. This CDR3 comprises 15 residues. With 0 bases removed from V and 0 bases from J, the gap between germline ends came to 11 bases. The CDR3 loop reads CSVEDRQILNTEAFF. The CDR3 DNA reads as TGCAGCGTTGAAGATCGACAGATCCTGAACACTGAAGCTTTCTTT.

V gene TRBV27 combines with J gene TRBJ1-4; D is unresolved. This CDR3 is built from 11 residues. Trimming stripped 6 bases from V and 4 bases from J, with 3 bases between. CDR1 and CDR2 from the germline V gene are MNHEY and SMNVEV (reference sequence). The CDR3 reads CASRNNEKLFF. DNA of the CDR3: TGTGCCAGCAGGAATAATGAAAAACTGTTTTTT. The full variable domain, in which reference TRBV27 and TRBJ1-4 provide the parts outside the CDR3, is EAQVTQNPRYLITVTGKKLTVTCSQNMNHEYMSWYRQDPGLGLRQIYYSMNVEVTDKGDVPEGYKVSRKEKRNFPLILESPSPNQTSLYFCASRNNEKLFFGSGTQLSVL.

CDR3 region: CASSIYRDARTEAFF. The CDR3 DNA sequence: TGTGCCAGTAGTATATATAGGGACGCTCGGACTGAAGCTTTCTTT. The J gene is TRBJ1-1, the V gene TRBV19, with D maybe TRBD1 (5 bases). Germline CDR1 LNHDA, CDR2 SQIVND (reference sequence). V was trimmed by 2 bases and J by 5 bases, leaving 15 bases between them. The CDR3 extends over 15 amino acids.

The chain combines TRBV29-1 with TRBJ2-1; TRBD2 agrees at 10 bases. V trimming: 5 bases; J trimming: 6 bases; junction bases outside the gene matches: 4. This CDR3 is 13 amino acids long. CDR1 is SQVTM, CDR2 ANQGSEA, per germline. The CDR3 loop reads CSVPSGGSNEQFF. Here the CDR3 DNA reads TGCAGCGTTCCTAGCGGGGGATCCAATGAGCAGTTCTTC.

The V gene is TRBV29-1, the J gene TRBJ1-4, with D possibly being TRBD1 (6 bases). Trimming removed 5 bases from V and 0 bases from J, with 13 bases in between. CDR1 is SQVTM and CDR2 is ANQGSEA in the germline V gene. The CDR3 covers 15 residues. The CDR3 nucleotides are TGCAGCGTTCGGGAACAGGGCCCAACTAATGAAAAACTGTTTTTT. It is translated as CSVREQGPTNEKLFF. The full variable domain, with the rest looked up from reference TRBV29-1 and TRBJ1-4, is SAVISQKPSRDICQRGTSLTIQCQVDSQVTMMFWYRQQPGQSLTLIATANQGSEATYESGFVIDKFPISRPNLTFSTLTVSNMSPEDSSIYLCSVREQGPTNEKLFFGSGTQLSVL.

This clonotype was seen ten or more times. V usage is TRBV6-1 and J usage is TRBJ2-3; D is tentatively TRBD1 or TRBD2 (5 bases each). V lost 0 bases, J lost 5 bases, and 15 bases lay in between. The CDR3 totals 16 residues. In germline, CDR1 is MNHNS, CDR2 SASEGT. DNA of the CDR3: TGTGCCAGCAGTGAAGCCCCTACCGGGGCTAGAGATACGCAGTATTTT. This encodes CASSEAPTGARDTQYF.

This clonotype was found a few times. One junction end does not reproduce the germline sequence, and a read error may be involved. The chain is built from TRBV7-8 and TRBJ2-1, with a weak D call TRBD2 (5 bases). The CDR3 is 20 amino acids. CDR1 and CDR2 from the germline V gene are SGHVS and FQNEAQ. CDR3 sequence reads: CASSRPFEASFFRSYNEQSF. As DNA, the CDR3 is TGTGCCAGCAGCCGGCCCTTCGAGGCTAGCTTTTTCCGCTCCTACAATGAGCAGTCCTTC.

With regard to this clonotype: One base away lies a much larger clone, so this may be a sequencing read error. CDR3 in DNA: TGTGCCAGCTCACAACTAGCGGGGGGCTACAATGAGCAGATCTTC. Its protein is CASSQLAGGYNEQIF. The chain is built from TRBV18 and TRBJ2-1; 12 nucleotides line up with TRBD2. The germline CDR1 and CDR2 sequences are KGHSH and LQKENI. CDR3 length equals 15 residues.

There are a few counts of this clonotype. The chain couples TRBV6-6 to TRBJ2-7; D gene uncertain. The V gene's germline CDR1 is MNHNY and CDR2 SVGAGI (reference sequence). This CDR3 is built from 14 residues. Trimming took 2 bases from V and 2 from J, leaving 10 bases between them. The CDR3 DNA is TGTGCCAGCAGTTACCGCGACGGAACCTACGAGCAGTACGTC. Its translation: CASSYRDGTYEQYV.

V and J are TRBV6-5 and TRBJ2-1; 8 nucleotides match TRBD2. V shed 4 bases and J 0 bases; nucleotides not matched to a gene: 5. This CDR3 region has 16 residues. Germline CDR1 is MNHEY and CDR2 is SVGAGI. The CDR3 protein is CASSSGGGHSYNEQFF. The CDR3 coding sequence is TGTGCCAGCAGTTCCGGCGGGGGGCACTCCTACAATGAGCAGTTCTTC.

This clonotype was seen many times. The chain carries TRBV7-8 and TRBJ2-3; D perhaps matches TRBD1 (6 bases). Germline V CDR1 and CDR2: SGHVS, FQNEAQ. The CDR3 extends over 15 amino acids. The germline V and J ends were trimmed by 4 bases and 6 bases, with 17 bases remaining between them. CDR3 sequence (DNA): TGTGCCAGCAGCTATGGGGGCAGGTCCATCGATACGCAGTATTTT. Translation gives CASSYGGRSIDTQYF.

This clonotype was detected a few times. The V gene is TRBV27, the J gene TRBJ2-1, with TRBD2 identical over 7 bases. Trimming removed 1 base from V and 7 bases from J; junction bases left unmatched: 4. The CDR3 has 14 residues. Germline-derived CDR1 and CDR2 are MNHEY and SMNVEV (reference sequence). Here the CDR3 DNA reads TGTGCCAGCAGTTTATTAGGGGAGGGAAATGAGCAGTTCTTC. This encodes CASSLLGEGNEQFF.

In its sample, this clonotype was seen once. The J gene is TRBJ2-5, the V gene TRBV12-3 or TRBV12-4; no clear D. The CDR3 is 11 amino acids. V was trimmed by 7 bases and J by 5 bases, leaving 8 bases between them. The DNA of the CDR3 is TGTGCCAGCATCGGTTCCGAGACCCAGTACTTC. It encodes CASIGSETQYF.

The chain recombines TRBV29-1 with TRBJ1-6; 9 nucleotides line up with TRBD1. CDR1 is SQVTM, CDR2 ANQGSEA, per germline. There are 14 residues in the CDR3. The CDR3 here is CSVTSGTGNSPLHF. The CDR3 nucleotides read TGCAGTGTTACCTCCGGGACAGGGAATTCACCCCTCCACTTT.

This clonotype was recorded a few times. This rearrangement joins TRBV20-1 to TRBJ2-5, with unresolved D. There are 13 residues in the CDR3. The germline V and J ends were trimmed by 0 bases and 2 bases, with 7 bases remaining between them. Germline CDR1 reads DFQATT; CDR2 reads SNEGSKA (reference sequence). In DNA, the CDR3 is TGCAGTGCTAGAGAGTCGTATCAAGAGACCCAGTACTTC. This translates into CSARESYQETQYF.